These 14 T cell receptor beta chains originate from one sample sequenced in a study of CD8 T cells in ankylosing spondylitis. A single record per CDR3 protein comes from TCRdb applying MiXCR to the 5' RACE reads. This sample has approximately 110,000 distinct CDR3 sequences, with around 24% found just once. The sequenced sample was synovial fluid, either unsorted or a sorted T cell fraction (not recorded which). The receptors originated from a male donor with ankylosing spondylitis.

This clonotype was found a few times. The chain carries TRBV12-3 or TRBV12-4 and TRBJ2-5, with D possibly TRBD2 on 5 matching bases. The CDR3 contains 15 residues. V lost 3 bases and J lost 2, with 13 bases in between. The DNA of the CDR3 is TGTGCCAGCAGTTTGGGCGGGTTCGCTCAAGAGACCCAGTACTTC. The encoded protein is CASSLGGFAQETQYF.

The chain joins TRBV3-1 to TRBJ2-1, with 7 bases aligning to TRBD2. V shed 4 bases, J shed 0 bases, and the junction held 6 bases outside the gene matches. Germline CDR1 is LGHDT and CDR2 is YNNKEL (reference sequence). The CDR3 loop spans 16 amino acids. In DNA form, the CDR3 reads TGTGCCAGCAGCCGTCCAGCGGGAAGCTCCTACAATGAGCAGTTCTTC. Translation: CASSRPAGSSYNEQFF.

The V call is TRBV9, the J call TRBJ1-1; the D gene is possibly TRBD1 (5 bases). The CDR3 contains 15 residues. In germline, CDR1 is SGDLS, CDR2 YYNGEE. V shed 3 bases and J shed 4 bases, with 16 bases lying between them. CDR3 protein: CASSAQGSGATEAFF. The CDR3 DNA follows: TGTGCCAGCAGCGCCCAGGGTTCTGGCGCCACTGAAGCTTTCTTT.

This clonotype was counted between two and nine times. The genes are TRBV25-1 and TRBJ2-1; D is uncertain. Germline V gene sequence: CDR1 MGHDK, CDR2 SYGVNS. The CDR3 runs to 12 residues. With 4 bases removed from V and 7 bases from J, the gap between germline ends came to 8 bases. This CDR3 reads CASSGRRNEQFF. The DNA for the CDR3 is TGTGCCAGCAGTGGGAGACGAAATGAGCAGTTCTTC. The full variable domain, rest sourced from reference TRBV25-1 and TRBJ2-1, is EADIYQTPRYLVIGTGKKITLECSQTMGHDKMYWYQQDPGMELHLIHYSYGVNSTEKGDLSSESTVSRIRTEHFPLTLESARPSHTSQYLCASSGRRNEQFFGPGTRLTVL.

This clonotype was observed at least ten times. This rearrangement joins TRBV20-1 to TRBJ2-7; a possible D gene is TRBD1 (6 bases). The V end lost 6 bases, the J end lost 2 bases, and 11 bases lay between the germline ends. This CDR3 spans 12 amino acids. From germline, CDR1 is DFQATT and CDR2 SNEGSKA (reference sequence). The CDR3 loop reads CSASHRAYEQYF. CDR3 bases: TGCAGTGCAAGCCACAGGGCCTACGAGCAGTACTTC.

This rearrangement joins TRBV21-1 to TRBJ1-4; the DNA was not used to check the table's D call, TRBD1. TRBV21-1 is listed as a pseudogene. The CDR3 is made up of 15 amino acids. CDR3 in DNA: TGTGCCAGCAGCAGCCTTACGGGAAGGAATGAAAAACTGTTTTTT. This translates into CASSSLTGRNEKLFF.

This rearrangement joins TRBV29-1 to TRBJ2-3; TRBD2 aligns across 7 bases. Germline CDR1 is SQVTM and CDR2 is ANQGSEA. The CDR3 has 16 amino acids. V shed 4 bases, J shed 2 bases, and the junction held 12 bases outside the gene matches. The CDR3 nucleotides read TGCAGCGTTGTTAAGGTAGCTAGCGGATTCACAGATACGCAGTATTTT. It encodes CSVVKVASGFTDTQYF.

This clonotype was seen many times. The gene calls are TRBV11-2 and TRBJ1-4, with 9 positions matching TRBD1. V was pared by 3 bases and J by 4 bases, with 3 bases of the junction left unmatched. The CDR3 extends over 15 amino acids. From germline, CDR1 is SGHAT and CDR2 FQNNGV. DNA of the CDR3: TGTGCCAGCAGCTTGGGGGACAGGGATAATGAAAAACTGTTTTTT. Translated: CASSLGDRDNEKLFF.

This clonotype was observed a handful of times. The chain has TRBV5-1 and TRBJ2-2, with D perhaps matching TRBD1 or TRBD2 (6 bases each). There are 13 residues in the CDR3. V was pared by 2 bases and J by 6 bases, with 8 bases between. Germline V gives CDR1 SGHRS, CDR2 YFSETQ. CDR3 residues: CASSFGGSGELFF. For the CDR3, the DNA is TGCGCCAGCAGCTTCGGGGGCTCCGGGGAGCTGTTTTTT.

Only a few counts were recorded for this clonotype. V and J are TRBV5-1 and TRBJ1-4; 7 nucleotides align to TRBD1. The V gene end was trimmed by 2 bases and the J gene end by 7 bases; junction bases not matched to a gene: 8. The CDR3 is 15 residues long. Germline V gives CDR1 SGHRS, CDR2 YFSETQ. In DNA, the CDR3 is TGCGCCAGCAGCTTAGAAGGCAGGGGGACTGAAAAACTGTTTTTT. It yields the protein CASSLEGRGTEKLFF.

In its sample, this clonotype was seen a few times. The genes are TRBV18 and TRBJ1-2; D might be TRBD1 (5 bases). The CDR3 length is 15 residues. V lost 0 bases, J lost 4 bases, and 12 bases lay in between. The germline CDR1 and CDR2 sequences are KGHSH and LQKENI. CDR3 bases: TGTGCCAGCTCACCACCGGGGGACCGATTCTATGGCTACACCTTC. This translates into CASSPPGDRFYGYTF. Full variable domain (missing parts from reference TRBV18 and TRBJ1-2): NAGVMQNPRHLVRRRGQEARLRCSPMKGHSHVYWYRQLPEEGLKFMVYLQKENIIDESGMPKERFSAEFPKEGPSILRIQQVVRGDSAAYFCASSPPGDRFYGYTFGSGTRLTVV.

Written as DNA, the CDR3 is TGCAGTGCTAGTCCGTGGACTGGTGCAGATACGCAGTATTTT. Translation: CSASPWTGADTQYF. The rearrangement joins TRBV20-1 to TRBJ2-3; maybe TRBD2 (5 bases). CDR1 DFQATT and CDR2 SNEGSKA come from the germline V gene (reference sequence). V lost 3 bases to trimming and J lost 4 bases, with 14 bases between them. This CDR3 has 14 residues.

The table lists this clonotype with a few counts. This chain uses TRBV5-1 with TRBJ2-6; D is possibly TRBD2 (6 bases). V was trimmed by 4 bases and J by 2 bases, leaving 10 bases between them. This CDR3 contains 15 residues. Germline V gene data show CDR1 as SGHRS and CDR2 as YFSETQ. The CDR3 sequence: CASSEWGAGANVLTF. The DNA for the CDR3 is TGCGCCAGCAGCGAATGGGGGGCTGGGGCCAACGTCCTGACTTTC.

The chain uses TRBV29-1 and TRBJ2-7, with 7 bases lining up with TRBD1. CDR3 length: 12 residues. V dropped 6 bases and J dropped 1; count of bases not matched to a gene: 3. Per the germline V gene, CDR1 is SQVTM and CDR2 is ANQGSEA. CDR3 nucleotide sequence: TGCAGCGTGAGGGGACAGTCCTACGAGCAGTACTTC. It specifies CSVRGQSYEQYF.